This T cell receptor (beta chain) was sequenced for a study of STAT5B mutations in CD4+ large granular lymphocyte leukemia. Findings and limits, study-wide: TRBV06-family usage was enriched in top patient clones (8/27) versus controls (2/35). About a quarter of private leukemic clonotypes occurred rarely in other patients' non-leukemic repertoires. Patient CD4-sorted repertoires looked more clonal than healthy CD4+ repertoires, even without putative leukemic clones.

Original data processing: Lowest detectable productive clonotype frequency was 2.59 x 10-5. The protocol was immunoSEQ multiplex PCR, while the TCRdb copy is restricted to in-frame clones and leaves out a portion. That table gives V, J and clone size, and the DNA gave D and trimming. Here the sample spans fewer than 50,000 clones, just over 85% being singletons. The CDR3 spans 14 residues. Trimming cost V 4 bases and J 3 bases, with 13 bases left between them. CDR1 is MNHEY, CDR2 SMNVEV, per germline (reference sequence). Comments on this clone: Antigen unknown.

Sequencing input: CD4+ T cells from blood buffy coats. The chain uses TRBV27 and TRBJ2-7, with D uncertain. The sequence derives from a human donor in good health. CDR3 nucleotides: TGTGCCAGCAGTTCCCTGAGTGGACGCTACGAGCAGTACTTC. Protein sequence: CASSSLSGRYEQYF.